This TCR beta chain was captured in a study of regulatory T cells in long-lasting Graves disease. J gave up 11 bases and V 5 bases, and 10 bases lay outside the gene matches. The germline V gene encodes CDR1 MNHEY and CDR2 SMNVEV (reference sequence). The CDR3 consists of 15 residues. Time point denoted: newly diagnosed GD, antithyroid drugs for less than 3 months. RNA extracted from PBMCs served as the sequencing template. The collection involved drawing approximately 9.9 milliliters of peripheral blood into EDTA tubes. With iRepertoire HTBI primers and Arm-PCR of CDR3 regions, TCR beta libraries were built. TCRdb re-called the multiplex PCR reads through MiXCR, storing one row per CDR3 protein. The sample lists hundreds of thousands of distinct CDR3 sequences, around 15% occurring once. These data also formed part of another study, on T cells in Graves' hyperthyroidism and ophthalmopathy. That investigation notes: Patients aged 18 to 65 had newly diagnosed hyperthyroidism that had lasted under 2 months. Uncontrolled infection, other autoimmune disease, pregnancy or lactation barred patients from enrollment.

The chain recombines TRBV27 with TRBJ2-1, with TRBD2 matching 12 bases. Sequencing used peripheral blood mononuclear cells (PBMCs), obtained at new diagnosis, from a patient treated with antithyroid drugs. The receptor was isolated from a woman in her 30s with Graves disease. The DNA for the CDR3 is TGTGCCAGCAGTCCAAGGGCTAGCGGGGGGGGACAGCAGTTCTTC. It specifies CASSPRASGGGQQFF.